A selection of T cell receptor beta chains follows, all from one sample in a study of blood T cell repertoires in COVID-19. Only in-frame clones appear in the TCRdb table, and some are missing; sequencing was by immunoSEQ multiplex PCR. The sample records 250,000 to 350,000 clones, about 93% being singletons. Input material: PBMCs or T cells enriched from blood (not recorded which). All receptors derive from a woman between 25 and 40 years old who had recovered from COVID-19. Both conserved end residues are part of each CDR3. Fields, in order: D gene, CDR3 length, V gene, J gene, clone size, CDR3 DNA, CDR3 protein. A D gene is named only where the DNA matches it firmly. Size values are once, few and many counts, or a class for expanded clones, and some rows have none.

TRBD2	17	TRBV7-2	TRBJ2-7	NA	TGTGCCAGCAGCTTAGGAGGAGCGGGAACCTTTCAGTACGAGCAGTACTTC	CASSLGGAGTFQYEQYF
NA	14	TRBV7-2	TRBJ1-6	NA	TGTGCCAGCAGCTTAGGAGCCTATAATTCACCCCTCCACTTT	CASSLGAYNSPLHF
TRBD2	17	TRBV4-1	TRBJ2-1	once	TGCGCCAGCAGCCAAGATTCTCAGACTAGCGCCAACAATGAGCAGTTCTTC	CASSQDSQTSANNEQFF
TRBD1	17	TRBV9	TRBJ2-1	few	TGTGCCAGCAGCGAATCTCACGACAGGGGGAAGTACAATGAGCAGTTCTTC	CASSESHDRGKYNEQFF
NA	17	TRBV18	TRBJ2-3	NA	TGTGCCAGCTCACCATTAGAAGGAGTCATAGGCACAGATACGCAGTATTTT	CASSPLEGVIGTDTQYF
NA	16	TRBV28	TRBJ1-5	NA	TGTGCCAGCAGCCCGAACCTGGCGGGTGGCAATCAGCCCCAGCATTTT	CASSPNLAGGNQPQHF
NA	13	TRBV4-3	TRBJ2-3	NA	TGCGCCAGCAGCCTGGGAGTCGGAGATACGCAGTATTTT	CASSLGVGDTQYF
TRBD2	15	TRBV5-4	TRBJ2-3	NA	TGTGCCAGCAGCCCGGGACTAGCGGGAGAAGATACGCAGTATTTT	CASSPGLAGEDTQYF
TRBD2	18	TRBV30	TRBJ2-1	once	TGTGCCTGGAGTGTCGGTCGTCTAGCGGGAGGGTCCTACAATGAGCAGTTCTTC	CAWSVGRLAGGSYNEQFF
NA	13	TRBV7-2	TRBJ2-7	once	TGTGCCAGCCTCTCGGAACAGACCTACGAGCAGTACTTC	CASLSEQTYEQYF
NA	13	TRBV12-3/TRBV12-4	TRBJ1-5	few	TGTGCCAGCAGCCCTCACGAGGATCAGCCCCAGCATTTT	CASSPHEDQPQHF
TRBD1	16	TRBV15	TRBJ2-5	NA	TGTGCCACCAGCAGAATGGACAGGGCCGGCGTAGAGACCCAGTACTTC	CATSRMDRAGVETQYF
TRBD1	13	TRBV6-5	TRBJ1-1	NA	TGTGCCAGCGCCGGACAGGGGACGGGTGAAGCTTTCTTT	CASAGQGTGEAFF
TRBD1	16	TRBV6-2/TRBV6-3	TRBJ1-6	few	TGTGCCAGCAGTCCGACCGACAGGGAGTATAATTCACCCCTCCACTTT	CASSPTDREYNSPLHF
NA	14	TRBV5-5	TRBJ1-2	NA	TGTGCCAGCAGCCTCCAACAGGGTTCGGCTGGCTACACCTTC	CASSLQQGSAGYTF
TRBD1	16	TRBV7-6	TRBJ2-5	NA	TGTGCCAGCAGCTTAAGGGACAGGGGGCTTTTGGAGACCCAGTACTTC	CASSLRDRGLLETQYF
TRBD1	15	TRBV7-2	TRBJ2-2	few	TGTGCCAGCAGCCACGGACAGGGGCCCGCCGGGGAGCTGTTTTTT	CASSHGQGPAGELFF
TRBD2	17	TRBV25-1	TRBJ2-4	NA	TGTGCCATCCCCCCAAGACTAGCGGGTCTAGCCAAAAACATTCAGTACTTC	CAIPPRLAGLAKNIQYF
TRBD1	15	TRBV30	TRBJ1-5	NA	TGTGCCTGGAGTGTAGGACAGGCCTCCAATCAGCCCCAGCATTTT	CAWSVGQASNQPQHF
NA	13	TRBV25-1	TRBJ2-1	NA	TGTGCCAGCAGTGAATTGGTGTGGGGCGTTAGGTTCTTC	CASSELVWGVRFF
TRBD1	15	TRBV28	TRBJ2-1	NA	TGTGCCAGCAGTGCGGCGGGACAGGTCGACAATGAGCAGTTCTTC	CASSAAGQVDNEQFF
TRBD2	15	TRBV19	TRBJ2-7	NA	TGTGCCAGTAGTATTCAGCGGGAGGGCCGAGGTGAGCAGTACTTC	CASSIQREGRGEQYF
TRBD1	16	TRBV7-2	TRBJ1-2	NA	TGTGCCAGCAGCCAAACCCGGACAGGGGGGTATTATGGCTACACCTTC	CASSQTRTGGYYGYTF
NA	12	TRBV19	TRBJ2-2	NA	TGTGCCAGTAGTACCAGGGGCCGGGAGCTGTTTTTT	CASSTRGRELFF
NA	14	TRBV27	TRBJ1-3	NA	TGTGCCAGCAGTTTTTCAGGGGCTGGAAACACCATATATTTT	CASSFSGAGNTIYF
TRBD1	13	TRBV19	TRBJ2-1	NA	TGTGCCAGTAGCCGAAAACAGGGGGGTGAGCAGTTCTTC	CASSRKQGGEQFF
NA	15	TRBV6-5	TRBJ2-7	once	TGTGCCAGCAGTTACTCCGGGACTTCCTTCTACGAGCAGTACTTC	CASSYSGTSFYEQYF
NA	16	TRBV28	TRBJ1-1	NA	TGTGCCAGCAGTTTATGGGGGGGCGGGGGCCGCACTGAAGCTTTCTTT	CASSLWGGGGRTEAFF
TRBD2	15	TRBV6-5	TRBJ2-1	NA	TGTGCCAGCAGTAACAGCGGGGAGCCCTACAATGAGCAGTTCTTC	CASSNSGEPYNEQFF
TRBD1	15	TRBV28	TRBJ1-2	once	TGTGCCAGCAGTTCGACAGGGGGCCGGTACTATGGCTACACCTTC	CASSSTGGRYYGYTF
TRBD2	16	TRBV7-2	TRBJ2-7	NA	TGTGCCAGCAGCTTGAAGTCCGGGGGGGGACCCTACGAGCAGTACTTC	CASSLKSGGGPYEQYF
TRBD1	16	TRBV7-2	TRBJ1-4	once	TGTGCCAGCAGCTTAGGGACAGGGCGGCCTAATGAAAAACTGTTTTTT	CASSLGTGRPNEKLFF
TRBD1	15	TRBV18	TRBJ2-7	NA	TGTGCCAGCTCACCACAGACAGGGGTTGAAGGCGAGCAGTACTTC	CASSPQTGVEGEQYF
TRBD2	14	TRBV7-2	TRBJ2-5	NA	TGTGCCAGCAGCTTGGGCGGGGGCCAAGAGACCCAGTACTTC	CASSLGGGQETQYF
TRBD2	15	TRBV27	TRBJ2-1	NA	TGTGCCAGCAGTTCCCCGGGACTAGCGGGAGTTGAGCAGTTCTTC	CASSSPGLAGVEQFF
NA	13	TRBV15	TRBJ1-2	NA	TGTGCCACCAGCAGATACAGGGAAGGAGGCTACACCTTC	CATSRYREGGYTF
NA	13	TRBV28	TRBJ2-4	NA	TGTGCCAGCAGTTCCCGGGGCAAAAACATTCAGTACTTC	CASSSRGKNIQYF
NA	14	TRBV13	TRBJ1-2	NA	TGTGCCAGCAGCGGCCAGGGACAAGACTATGGCTACACCTTC	CASSGQGQDYGYTF
TRBD1	14	TRBV29-1	TRBJ2-2	NA	TGCAGCGTTACCGGGACAGGGGACACCGGGGAGCTGTTTTTT	CSVTGTGDTGELFF
TRBD1	13	TRBV5-8	TRBJ2-5	NA	TGTGCCAGCACAAAACAGGGGGTAGAGACCCAGTACTTC	CASTKQGVETQYF
NA	12	TRBV6-5	TRBJ2-1	NA	TGTGCCAGCAGTCTGCAGGGGAATGAGCAGTTCTTC	CASSLQGNEQFF
TRBD1	14	TRBV7-9	TRBJ2-7	NA	TGTGCCAGCACCAAGGGACAGGGGGACTACGAGCAGTACTTC	CASTKGQGDYEQYF
NA	13	TRBV11-3	TRBJ1-1	NA	TGTGCCAGCAGCTTAGGTCGGAACACTGAAGCTTTCTTT	CASSLGRNTEAFF